The 18 T cell receptor beta chains below all came from one sample that was sequenced in a study of beta chain features in type 1 diabetes. Findings and limits, study-wide: For Type 1 diabetes patients, all four CD4+ subsets carried TCRB CDR3s that were moderately but significantly shorter.

No antigens are known for them. As every portion of the isolated RNA was reverse transcribed, the sequencing read expressed TCRB transcripts. Assay used: immunoSEQ multiplex PCR; TCRdb lists only in-frame clones, some missing. The sample has 120,000 or so clones, over 15% seen once. The sequencing input was central memory CD4+ T cells from blood. The receptors come from a man in his thirties or forties with type 1 diabetes.

In its sample, this clone was seen a few times. The junction and the germline gene differ at one end; a read error may be behind it. The chain has TRBV9 and TRBJ2-7; TRBD1 might be the D (6 bases). Germline V gives CDR1 SGDLS, CDR2 YYNGEE. The CDR3 length is 15 residues. DNA for the CDR3: TGTCCCAGCAGCCTAGCAGCAGGGGCTTACGACGAGCAGTACTTC. Translated: CPSSLAAGAYDEQYF.

This clone was found a few times. The rearrangement links TRBV7-2 to TRBJ2-3; D is ambiguous. Germline V gene lookup returns CDR1 SGHTA and CDR2 FQGNSA. The CDR3 is made up of 15 amino acids. Trimming removed 2 bases from V and 0 bases from J, with 9 bases in between. CDR3 in amino acids: CASSLYSGSTDTQYF. In nucleotides, the CDR3 is TGTGCCAGCAGCTTATACTCAGGCAGCACAGATACGCAGTATTTT.

This clone was detected a few times. The chain is built from TRBV5-5 and TRBJ2-2; D might be TRBD2 (6 bases). Trimming took 4 bases from V and 5 from J, leaving 15 bases between them. Germline CDR1 is SGHKS and CDR2 is YYEKEE (reference sequence). The CDR3 sequence is 15 residues long. CDR3 residues: CASSGRPGRTGELFF. In DNA form, the CDR3 reads TGTGCCAGCAGCGGGAGACCTGGGAGGACCGGGGAGCTGTTTTTT.

This clone appeared once. The V call is TRBV30, the J call TRBJ2-3; D unclear. Looked up from germline, CDR1 is GTSNPN and CDR2 is SVGIG (reference sequence). V was cut by 4 bases and J by 0 bases, with 5 bases left in between. The CDR3 runs 12 residues. This CDR3 is CAWTASTDTQYF. Here the CDR3 DNA reads TGTGCCTGGACGGCAAGCACAGATACGCAGTATTTT.

This clone was observed a few times. Relative to the germline gene, one junction end is altered; a read error may explain this. The rearrangement uses TRBV5-4 and TRBJ1-1, with 7 bases that match TRBD1. CDR3 length: 13 residues. Germline V gene sequence: CDR1 SGHNT, CDR2 YYREEE (reference sequence). DNA of the CDR3: TGCGCCAGCAGCCGAATCGGGACAGTTGAAGCTTTCTTT. This sequence encodes CASSRIGTVEAFF.

In this sample, this clone turned up a few times. The chain employs TRBV19 and TRBJ2-2; weak D call: TRBD2 (5 bases). With 6 bases removed from V and 7 bases from J, the gap between germline ends came to 12 bases. This CDR3 has 13 amino acids. Germline CDR1 reads LNHDA; CDR2 reads SQIVND (reference sequence). The CDR3 DNA reads TGTGCCAGTAGCAAAGGACTTTACGGGGAGCTGTTTTTT. It yields the protein CASSKGLYGELFF.

This chain links TRBV2 with TRBJ2-3, with 9 nucleotides matching TRBD2. V lost 4 bases and J lost 3; bases outside the gene matches: 2. The CDR3 is made up of 14 amino acids. Germline V gene sequence: CDR1 SNHLY, CDR2 FYNNEI. CDR3 sequence: CASSGAGGTDTQYF. DNA for the CDR3: TGTGCCAGCAGTGGAGCGGGGGGAACAGATACGCAGTATTTT. Together with reference TRBV2 and TRBJ2-3, the CDR3 gives the full variable domain: EPEVTQTPSHQVTQMGQEVILRCVPISNHLYFYWYRQILGQKVEFLVSFYNNEISEKSEIFDDQFSVERPDGSNFTLKIRSTKLEDSAMYFCASSGAGGTDTQYFGPGTRLTVL.

In this sample, this clone turned up a few times. J is TRBJ1-6 and V is TRBV5-6, with TRBD1 matching over 7 bases. The germline CDR1 and CDR2 sequences are SGHDT and YYEEEE. Germline trimming cut 4 bases from V and 0 bases from J; bases unmatched to any gene: 13. This CDR3 spans 19 amino acids. The CDR3 sequence: CASSAKTGTVSSYNSPLHF. CDR3 DNA: TGTGCCAGCAGCGCGAAGACCGGGACAGTCAGCTCCTATAATTCACCCCTCCACTTT.

J is TRBJ2-5 and V is TRBV25-1; D not resolved. The germline V gene has CDR1 MGHDK and CDR2 SYGVNS. V lost 2 bases to trimming and J lost 1 base, with 8 bases between them. This CDR3 is 14 amino acids long. The CDR3 loop reads CASSELMVQETQYF. The CDR3 DNA sequence: TGTGCCAGCAGTGAACTCATGGTCCAAGAGACCCAGTACTTC.

The chain has TRBV6-5 and TRBJ2-7; tentatively, D is TRBD1 (6 bases). Looked up from germline, CDR1 is MNHEY and CDR2 is SVGAGI. This CDR3 region has 14 residues. The V gene lost 7 bases and the J gene lost 1 base, with 14 bases spanning the gap. Here the CDR3 DNA reads TGTGCCAGCACCGAACCAGGGGAGTCCTACGAGCAGTACTTC. Protein: CASTEPGESYEQYF.

V is TRBV6-6 and J is TRBJ2-3, with D unclear. The CDR3 loop spans 14 amino acids. Trimming shortened V by 6 bases and J by 0 bases, and 10 bases separated the two germline ends. Germline CDR1 reads MNHNY; CDR2 reads SVGAGI (reference sequence). This CDR3 reads CASRLTESTDTQYF. DNA for the CDR3: TGTGCCAGCAGATTGACCGAAAGCACAGATACGCAGTATTTT.

This clone was observed a handful of times. This chain links TRBV6-5 with TRBJ2-7; the match to TRBD2 covers 7 bases. The CDR3 runs 14 residues. CDR1 and CDR2 (germline): MNHEY, SVGAGI. J was trimmed by 5 bases and V by 7 bases; bases with no gene match: 11. Here the CDR3 DNA reads TGTGCCAGCACCGCCGAGGGAGGGAGGCACGAGCAGTACTTC. Protein: CASTAEGGRHEQYF.

This clone was picked up a small number of times. The V and J genes are TRBV6-5 and TRBJ2-3; no firm D call. V was cut by 5 bases and J by 2 bases, with 8 bases left in between. CDR3 size: 13 residues. The germline gives CDR1 MNHEY, CDR2 SVGAGI. CDR3 coding DNA: TGTGCCAGCAGTGGACCCTCCACAGATACGCAGTATTTT. It is translated as CASSGPSTDTQYF.

The rearrangement joins TRBV4-3 to TRBJ2-5; 7 nucleotides agree with TRBD1. Germline CDR1 reads LGHNA; CDR2 reads YSLEER. The CDR3 sequence is 16 residues long. The V gene end was trimmed by 1 base and the J gene end by 1 base; junction bases not matched to a gene: 6. The CDR3 nucleotides read TGCGCCAGCAGCCAAGCGACAGGGAGAGGCCAAGAGACCCAGTACTTC. This codes for CASSQATGRGQETQYF.

V is TRBV7-3 and J is TRBJ2-1; tentatively, D is TRBD1 (6 bases). CDR1 is SGHTA and CDR2 is FQGTGA in the germline V gene. The CDR3 contains 16 residues. The ends were cut back, 2 bases at V and 9 bases at J, with 20 bases in the middle. Here the CDR3 DNA reads TGTGCCAGCAGCTTAGCCAGGGGTGTGGGGTCAGGTGAGCAGTTCTTC. Residues: CASSLARGVGSGEQFF.

The V call is TRBV9, the J call TRBJ1-5, with D possibly matching TRBD1 (6 bases). Germline V gene sequence: CDR1 SGDLS, CDR2 YYNGEE. The CDR3 extends over 15 amino acids. V lost 1 base and J 6 bases, leaving 14 bases between the germline ends. CDR3 amino acids: CASSVSKGERQPQHF. The CDR3 bases are TGTGCCAGCAGCGTATCGAAGGGGGAACGTCAGCCCCAGCATTTT.

The V gene is TRBV6-5, the J gene TRBJ2-4; no firm D call. CDR3 length: 14 amino acids. V was pared by 2 bases and J by 4 bases, with 9 bases between. CDR1 and CDR2 from the germline V gene are MNHEY and SVGAGI. The CDR3 region is CASSYGANKNIQYF. The CDR3 coding sequence is TGTGCCAGCAGTTACGGAGCTAATAAAAACATTCAGTACTTC.

This clone turned up a few times. The chain combines TRBV30 with TRBJ2-1; possible D gene TRBD1, 5 bases. Germline CDR1 and CDR2: GTSNPN and SVGIG (reference sequence). The ends were cut back, 6 bases at V and 8 bases at J, with 23 bases in the middle. The CDR3 is 15 amino acids. CDR3: CACPTIRGGIYEQFF. In nucleotides, the CDR3 is TGTGCCTGCCCCACGATAAGGGGTGGAATTTATGAGCAGTTCTTC.